This TCR beta chain was recovered during a study of blood T cell repertoires in COVID-19 (dated by TCRdb to about 2020). General notes on the study: Collaborator samples came from the United States, Italy and Spain and covered acute and convalescent phases of COVID-19. Deeply sampled blood TCRbeta repertoires from subjects exposed to, actively infected with, or recovered from COVID-19 were included in the dataset. Where available, HLA class I and class II types were obtained from metadata supplied by the sample provider rather than from assay-based typing. Samples came from the ongoing ImmuneRACE study (first 160 participants) plus 1,254 subjects from 6 global collaborators. The repertoires were made available in a free public database intended to serve as a resource for research on the immune response to SARS-CoV-2. The material from the prospective study consisted of cDNA or gDNA derived from T cells, B-cell-depleted T cells, or PBMCs. Nearly every sample came with metadata listing a de-identified subject ID, COVID-19 status, age in years and sex. What the work shows at the level of the full study, not this receptor alone: Clinical and demographic metadata were provided uncurated, with the amount varying by source and participant.

The CDR3 spans 13 residues, from the cysteine through the phenylalanine. Only CDR3 DNA remains: 39 bases, in frame from the first base. V is cut by 2 bases and J by 13 bases, and the space between the germline ends is 18 bases. TCRbeta CDR3 regions were amplified from genomic DNA by means of the immunoSEQ Assay, a bias-controlled multiplex PCR. Turning to the authors' computational methods: The number of nucleated cells in each sample was estimated by amplification of reference gene primers within the assay. To quantify the absolute abundance of each unique TCRbeta CDR3 rearrangement, sequence reads were collapsed and filtered. For each sample, productive Simpson clonality was calculated as the square root of Simpson's diversity index over productive rearrangements. Imported from immuneACCESS, the table was reduced by TCRdb to in-frame sequences with V and J called. These copies leave out some clones; in studies compared against another copy, an unresolved V gene accounts for under half, and the cause of the remainder is not known. V, J and clone size reflect that table, while D and trimming were determined from the DNA. The sample yields fewer than 350,000 clones; around 84% were counted once. The ten largest clones capture 1.9% of the sample.

Participants in the prospective study were aged about 18 to 89 years, lived in some 24 United States geographic areas, and enrolled through a virtual design. In the prospective study, cohorts were assigned on the basis of participant-reported clinical history obtained from a screening survey and a study questionnaire. Exposed participants were defined as having been in contact with someone with a PCR-confirmed or clinician-diagnosed COVID-19 case within 2 weeks of study entry. Mobile phlebotomists in the prospective study collected whole blood, serum and a nasopharyngeal or oropharyngeal swab from every participant. Prospective study participants could optionally give additional blood draws and questionnaires over an approximately two-month period. Before DNA extraction, prospective study blood samples were shipped either frozen or at room temperature. With regard to this clone: It has no known antigen specificity. It has no much larger one-base neighbor in the sample; base qualities were not kept.

This receptor was obtained from a young woman who had been exposed to COVID-19. The sequenced material came from PBMCs or T cells enriched from blood (not recorded which). The V and J genes are TRBV6-7 and TRBJ2-7, with the identity of the D gene unclear. TRBV6-7 is an ORF for which the function is uncertain. The DNA is as follows: TGTGCCAGCAGTTACCCACTGCCTAGGTCCCATTACTTC. This is translated as CASSYPLPRSHYF.